One sample yielded the 12 T cell receptor beta chains listed below, sequenced in a study of blood T cell dynamics during melanoma immunotherapy. Specified time point: week 3, after first cycle of checkpoint inhibitor. Only in-frame clones appear in the TCRdb table, and some are missing; sequencing was by immunoSEQ multiplex PCR. The sample comprises approximately 28,000 clones, roughly 84% of which are singletons, and about 9.3% rests with the top ten. The starting material was blood, obtained from a patient treated with checkpoint blockade. These receptors came from a human donor with melanoma.

The chain couples TRBV7-2 to TRBJ1-6; weak D call: TRBD1 (5 bases). Germline lookup yields CDR1 SGHTA and CDR2 FQGNSA. The V gene lost 2 bases and the J gene lost 7 bases, with 12 bases spanning the gap. This CDR3 comprises 15 residues. The CDR3 sequence is CASSLSRGRNSPLHF. In DNA form, the CDR3 reads TGTGCCAGCAGCTTATCGCGGGGGAGGAATTCACCCCTCCACTTT. The variable domain in full, with the rest retrieved from reference TRBV7-2 and TRBJ1-6, is GAGVSQSPSNKVTEKGKDVELRCDPISGHTALYWYRQSLGQGLEFLIYFQGNSAPDKSGLPSDRFSAERTGGSVSTLTIQRTQQEDSAVYLCASSLSRGRNSPLHFGNGTRLTVT.

The chain links TRBV14 to TRBJ2-7; 8 nucleotides align to TRBD2. The V gene end was trimmed by 6 bases and the J gene end by 3 bases; junction bases not matched to a gene: 4. The germline gives CDR1 SGHDN, CDR2 FVKESK. The CDR3 has 13 residues. This CDR3 reads CASREAGGYEQYF. In DNA, the CDR3 is TGTGCCAGCAGAGAGGCGGGGGGCTACGAGCAGTACTTC. The variable domain in full, completed from reference TRBV14 and TRBJ2-7, reads EAGVTQFPSHSVIEKGQTVTLRCDPISGHDNLYWYRRVMGKEIKFLLHFVKESKQDESGMPNNRFLAERTGGTYSTLKVQPAELEDSGVYFCASREAGGYEQYFGPGTRLTVT.

The chain employs TRBV7-9 and TRBJ1-2, with no clear D. Per the germline V gene, CDR1 is SEHNR and CDR2 is FQNEAQ (reference sequence). Trimming took 1 base from V and 8 from J, leaving 11 bases between them. This CDR3 is built from 13 residues. This chain's CDR3 is CASSLDLSHGYTF. The CDR3 DNA reads as TGTGCCAGCAGCTTAGACCTCTCTCACGGCTACACCTTC. Full variable domain (remainder filled in from reference TRBV7-9 and TRBJ1-2): DTGVSQNPRHKITKRGQNVTFRCDPISEHNRLYWYRQTLGQGPEFLTYFQNEAQLEKSRLLSDRFSAERPKGSFSTLEIQRTEQGDSAMYLCASSLDLSHGYTFGSGTRLTVV.

The chain employs TRBV5-1 and TRBJ2-1; 8 bases map to TRBD2. The junction had 11 bases not matched to a gene; V was cut back by 6 bases and J by 6 bases. Germline V gene sequence: CDR1 SGHRS, CDR2 YFSETQ. The CDR3 runs 15 residues. DNA for the CDR3: TGCGCCAGCACCCCAGCGGGAGCGGTCGGCAATGAGCAGTTCTTC. Its translation: CASTPAGAVGNEQFF.

The genes are TRBV2 and TRBJ1-2; 9 bases are shared with TRBD1. The CDR3 is made up of 15 amino acids. Germline V gene sequence: CDR1 SNHLY, CDR2 FYNNEI. V was pared by 6 bases and J by 8 bases, with 13 bases of the junction left unmatched. The CDR3 DNA reads as TGTGCCAGCAGAGCGGGACAGGGCCCCGTCGAGGGCTACACCTTC. Its protein is CASRAGQGPVEGYTF.

With respect to this clone: Within the sample, other DNA sequences also encode this same CDR3. The rearrangement uses TRBV5-1 and TRBJ1-2, with TRBD1 identical over 9 bases. CDR1 and CDR2 (germline): SGHRS, YFSETQ. Trimming cost V 3 bases and J 2 bases; bases outside gene matches: 2. The CDR3 has 14 residues. As DNA, the CDR3 is TGCGCCAGCAGCTCAGGACAGGGGAACTATGGCTACACCTTC. This translates into CASSSGQGNYGYTF.

This clone is a singleton in its sample. The gene calls are TRBV5-1 and TRBJ2-3; 7 positions agree with TRBD1. Germline CDR1 reads SGHRS; CDR2 reads YFSETQ. The V segment lost 5 bases and the J segment 7 bases; nucleotides outside the gene matches: 10. The CDR3 contains 14 residues. CDR3 in DNA: TGCGCCAGCAGACCAGACAGGGCGGTGAATACGCAGTATTTT. Residues: CASRPDRAVNTQYF.

V usage is TRBV27 and J usage is TRBJ1-2; D possibly corresponds to TRBD1 (6 bases). V was cut by 5 bases and J by 0 bases, with 22 bases left in between. This CDR3 spans 18 amino acids. The germline V gene encodes CDR1 MNHEY and CDR2 SMNVEV (reference sequence). The CDR3 bases are TGTGCCAGCAGTCATTTAGGGGTGGAGGGGGTCCCTAACTATGGCTACACCTTC. Amino acids: CASSHLGVEGVPNYGYTF.

V is TRBV10-3 and J is TRBJ1-1; 7 positions match TRBD1. Germline CDR1 reads ENHRY; CDR2 reads SYGVKD. V trimming: 2 bases; J trimming: 8 bases; junction bases outside the gene matches: 2. The CDR3 is 12 residues long. The CDR3 spells CAISETGQEAFF. The CDR3 bases are TGTGCCATCAGTGAGACGGGACAGGAAGCTTTCTTT.

This clone is labeled as large. The rearrangement joins TRBV9 to TRBJ2-7; 11 bases line up with TRBD1. Germline CDR1 SGDLS, CDR2 YYNGEE. CDR3 length: 14 amino acids. V gave up 2 bases and J gave up 7 bases; unmatched junction bases: 5. The CDR3 bases are TGTGCCAGCAGCGTTGGGACAGGGGGGACTGAGCAGTACTTC. This codes for CASSVGTGGTEQYF.

V and J are TRBV5-8 and TRBJ1-4; D is possibly TRBD1 (6 bases). V was clipped by 6 bases and J by 4 bases, with 13 bases between them. This CDR3 has 14 amino acids. Germline values: CDR1 SGHTS, CDR2 YDEGEE. This CDR3 is CASTSGTFNEKLFF. The DNA of the CDR3 is TGTGCCAGCACCTCCGGGACATTTAATGAAAAACTGTTTTTT.

The chain links TRBV29-1 to TRBJ2-5, with D perhaps matching TRBD2 (7 bases). Germline V gene data show CDR1 as SQVTM and CDR2 as ANQGSEA. Between the trimmed V and J ends, which lost 5 bases and 5 bases, there was a span of 15 bases. The CDR3 length is 13 residues. The CDR3 bases are TGCAGCGTTAGAAGGGGGGGGCCGGAGACCCAGTACTTC. Its translation: CSVRRGGPETQYF.